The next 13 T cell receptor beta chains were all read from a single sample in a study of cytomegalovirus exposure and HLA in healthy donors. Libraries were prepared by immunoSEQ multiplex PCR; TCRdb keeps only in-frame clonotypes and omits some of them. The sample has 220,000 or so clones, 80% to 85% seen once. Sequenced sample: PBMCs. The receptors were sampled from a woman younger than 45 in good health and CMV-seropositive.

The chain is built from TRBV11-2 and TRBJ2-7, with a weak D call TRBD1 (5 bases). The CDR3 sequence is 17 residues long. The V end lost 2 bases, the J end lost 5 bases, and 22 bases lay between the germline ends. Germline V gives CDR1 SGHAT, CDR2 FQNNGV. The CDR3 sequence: CASSLRGRVSEPHEQYF. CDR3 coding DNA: TGTGCCAGCAGCTTAAGGGGCCGCGTTTCAGAACCCCACGAGCAGTACTTC.

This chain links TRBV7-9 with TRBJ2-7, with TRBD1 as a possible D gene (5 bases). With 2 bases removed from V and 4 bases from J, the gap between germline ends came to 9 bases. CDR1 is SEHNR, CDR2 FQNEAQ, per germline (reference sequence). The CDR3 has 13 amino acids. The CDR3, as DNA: TGTGCCAGCAGCTTAAATGGGGCTTACGAGCAGTACTTC. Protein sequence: CASSLNGAYEQYF. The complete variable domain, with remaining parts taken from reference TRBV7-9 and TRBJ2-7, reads DTGVSQNPRHKITKRGQNVTFRCDPISEHNRLYWYRQTLGQGPEFLTYFQNEAQLEKSRLLSDRFSAERPKGSFSTLEIQRTEQGDSAMYLCASSLNGAYEQYFGPGTRLTVT.

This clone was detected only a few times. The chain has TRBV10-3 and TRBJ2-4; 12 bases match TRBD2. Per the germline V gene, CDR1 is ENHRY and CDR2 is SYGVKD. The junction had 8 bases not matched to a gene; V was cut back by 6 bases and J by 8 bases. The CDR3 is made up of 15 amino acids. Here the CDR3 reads CAIREGLAGTDIQYF. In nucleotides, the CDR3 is TGTGCCATCAGGGAAGGACTAGCGGGAACGGACATTCAGTACTTC.

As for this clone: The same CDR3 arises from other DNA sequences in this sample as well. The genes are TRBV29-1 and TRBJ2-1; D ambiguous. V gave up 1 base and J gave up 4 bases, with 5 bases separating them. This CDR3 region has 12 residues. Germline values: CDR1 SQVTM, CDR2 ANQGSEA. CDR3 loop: CSVEGRYNEQFF. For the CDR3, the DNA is TGCAGCGTTGAAGGGCGGTACAATGAGCAGTTCTTC.

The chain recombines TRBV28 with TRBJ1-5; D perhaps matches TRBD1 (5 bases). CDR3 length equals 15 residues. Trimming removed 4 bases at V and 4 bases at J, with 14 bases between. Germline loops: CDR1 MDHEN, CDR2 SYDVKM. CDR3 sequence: CASSSSDGGNQPQHF. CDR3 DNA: TGTGCCAGCAGTTCATCTGACGGGGGGAATCAGCCCCAGCATTTT. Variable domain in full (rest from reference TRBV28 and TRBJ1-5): DVKVTQSSRYLVKRTGEKVFLECVQDMDHENMFWYRQDPGLGLRLIYFSYDVKMKEKGDIPEGYSVSREKKERFSLILESASTNQTSMYLCASSSSDGGNQPQHFGDGTRLSIL.

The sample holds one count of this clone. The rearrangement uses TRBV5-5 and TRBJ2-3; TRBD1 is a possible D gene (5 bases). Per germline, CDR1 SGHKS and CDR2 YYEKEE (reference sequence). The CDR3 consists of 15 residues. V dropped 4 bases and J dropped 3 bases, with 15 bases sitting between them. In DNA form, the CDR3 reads TGTGCCAGCAGCGAAGAAGGGGCGAGGACAGATACGCAGTATTTT. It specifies CASSEEGARTDTQYF.

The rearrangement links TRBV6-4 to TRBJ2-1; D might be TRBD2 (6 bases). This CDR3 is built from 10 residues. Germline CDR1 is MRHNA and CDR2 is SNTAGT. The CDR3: CRLVVNEQFF. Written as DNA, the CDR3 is TGTCGACTAGTTGTCAATGAGCAGTTCTTC.

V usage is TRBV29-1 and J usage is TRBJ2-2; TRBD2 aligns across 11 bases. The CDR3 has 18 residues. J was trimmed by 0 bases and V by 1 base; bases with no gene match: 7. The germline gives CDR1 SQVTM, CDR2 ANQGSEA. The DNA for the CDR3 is TGCAGCGTTGAAGGGCGGGCTAGCGGGGGGACGAACACCGGGGAGCTGTTTTTT. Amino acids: CSVEGRASGGTNTGELFF.

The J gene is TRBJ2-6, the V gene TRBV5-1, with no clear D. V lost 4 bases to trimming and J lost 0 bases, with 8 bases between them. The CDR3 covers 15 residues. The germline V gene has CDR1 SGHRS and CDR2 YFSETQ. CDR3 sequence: CASSQPDSGANVLTF. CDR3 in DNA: TGCGCCAGCAGCCAACCGGACTCTGGGGCCAACGTCCTGACTTTC.

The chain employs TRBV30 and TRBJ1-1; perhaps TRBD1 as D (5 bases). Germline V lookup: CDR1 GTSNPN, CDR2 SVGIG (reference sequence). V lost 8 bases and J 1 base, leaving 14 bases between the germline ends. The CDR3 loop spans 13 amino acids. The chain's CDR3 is CARGGERNTEAFF. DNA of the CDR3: TGTGCCCGAGGAGGGGAGAGGAACACTGAAGCTTTCTTT. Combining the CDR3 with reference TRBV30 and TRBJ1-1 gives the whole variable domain SQTIHQWPATLVQPVGSPLSLECTVEGTSNPNLYWYRQAAGRGLQLLFYSVGIGQISSEVPQNLSASRPQDRQFILSSKKLLLSDSGFYLCARGGERNTEAFFGQGTRLTVV.

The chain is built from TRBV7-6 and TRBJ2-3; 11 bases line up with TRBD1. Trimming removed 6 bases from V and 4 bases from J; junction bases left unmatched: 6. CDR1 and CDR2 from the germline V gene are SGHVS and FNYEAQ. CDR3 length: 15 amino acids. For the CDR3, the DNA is TGTGCCAGCAGGCCCGGGACAGGGGGTGCAGATACGCAGTATTTT. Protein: CASRPGTGGADTQYF. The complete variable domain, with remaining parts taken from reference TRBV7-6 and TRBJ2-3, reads GAGVSQSPRYKVTKRGQDVALRCDPISGHVSLYWYRQALGQGPEFLTYFNYEAQQDKSGLPNDRFSAERPEGSISTLTIQRTEQRDSAMYRCASRPGTGGADTQYFGPGTRLTVL.

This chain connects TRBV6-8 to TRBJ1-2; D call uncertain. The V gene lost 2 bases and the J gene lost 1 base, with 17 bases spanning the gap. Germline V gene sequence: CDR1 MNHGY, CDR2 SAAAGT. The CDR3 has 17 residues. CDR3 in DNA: TGTGCCAGCAGTTACCCTGGATGGCGGATCGATAACTATGGCTACACCTTC. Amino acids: CASSYPGWRIDNYGYTF.

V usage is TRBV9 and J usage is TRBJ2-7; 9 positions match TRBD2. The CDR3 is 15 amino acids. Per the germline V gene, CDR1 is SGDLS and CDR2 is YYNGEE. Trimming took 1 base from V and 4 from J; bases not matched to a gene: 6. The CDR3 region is CASSVSYSGSYEQYF. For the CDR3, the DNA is TGTGCCAGCAGCGTATCGTATAGCGGGAGTTACGAGCAGTACTTC.